This T cell receptor beta chain was sequenced during a study of cytomegalovirus exposure and HLA in healthy donors. The CDR3 contains 14 residues. CDR1 and CDR2 from the germline V gene are LNHDA and SQIVND (reference sequence). Trimming cost V 6 bases and J 0 bases, with 12 bases left between them. Clones were read by immunoSEQ multiplex PCR, and TCRdb kept only the in-frame ones, dropping some. The sample shows 76,000 or so clones, 85% to 95% of them seen only once. This receptor was identified in a woman under 30 in good health and CMV-seronegative. Sequenced input: PBMCs. The J gene is TRBJ2-7, the V gene TRBV19; possibly TRBD2 for D (6 bases). The CDR3 nucleotides read TGTGCCAGTAGACCGCGGGGACGCTCCTACGAGCAGTACTTC. Its translation: CASRPRGRSYEQYF. Drawing the rest from reference TRBV19 and TRBJ2-7, the complete variable domain is DGGITQSPKYLFRKEGQNVTLSCEQNLNHDAMYWYRQDPGQGLRLIYYSQIVNDFQKGDIAEGYSVSREKKESFPLTVTSAQKNPTAFYLCASRPRGRSYEQYFGPGTRLTVT.